This T cell receptor beta chain was identified in a study of blood T cell repertoires in COVID-19. Study as a whole: Specimens from acute and convalescent COVID-19 originated in the United States, Italy and Spain. The analysed material was cDNA or gDNA that came from T cells, B-cell-depleted T cells, or PBMCs.

Original processing methods: Cell counts per sample came from amplifying reference gene primers. Here immunoSEQ multiplex PCR was the method, and the copy in TCRdb shows in-frame clones only, minus some. The D gene and trimming were derived from the DNA, and the V and J assignments and clone size from that table. The data hold 150,000 to 200,000 clones, with over 75% observed a single time. The clonotype comes from an older woman with acute or convalescent COVID-19. Material for sequencing was peripheral blood.

The CDR3 sequence is CASSLYVTGTEAFF. The DNA of the CDR3 is TGTGCCAGCAGCTTGTATGTCACAGGCACTGAAGCTTTCTTT. This rearrangement joins TRBV5-4 to TRBJ1-1, with TRBD1 as a possible D gene (5 bases). Germline loops: CDR1 SGHNT, CDR2 YYREEE (reference sequence). This CDR3 is 14 amino acids long. V gave up 1 base and J gave up 4 bases, with 11 bases separating them.